A single sample is the source of the 24 T cell receptor beta chains below, sequenced in a study of prognosis after radiotherapy for stage I lung cancer (dated by TCRdb to about 2021). Sequencing was carried out with an Illumina HiSeq 3000. Two rounds of multiplex PCR were used to amplify the TCR beta CDR3 region from genomic DNA. In the first PCR round, primers specific to each TRBV and TRBJ gene were used, and the primer sequences were filed in Chinese patent CN105087789A. TCRdb reworked the public reads: Q25 trimming with fastp, MiXCR clone assembly, productive beta chains retained. Merged by CDR3 protein, the rows form single entries marked with the most common genes and DNA. In this sample the table shows around 30,000 distinct CDR3 sequences, about 29% of which occur a single time. The leading ten clones occupy roughly a third of the sample. Sample: PBMCs, taken before or after stereotactic body radiation therapy (not recorded which). Receptors were obtained from a donor at least 50 years old with non-small cell lung cancer.

This clonotype was counted once. For the CDR3, the DNA is TGTGCCAGCAGCTCTCATCAAGAGGGCACAGATACGCAGTATTTT. This sequence encodes CASSSHQEGTDTQYF. The rearrangement uses TRBV28 and TRBJ2-3; D unclear. V was shortened by 6 bases and J by 1 base, with 14 bases between the two germline ends. CDR3 length equals 15 residues. Germline values: CDR1 MDHEN, CDR2 SYDVKM.

The CDR3 is CAINKLAGGPTREQYF. Here the CDR3 DNA reads TGTGCCATTAACAAACTAGCGGGGGGACCCACTAGGGAGCAGTACTTC. The chain is built from TRBV27 and TRBJ2-7, with TRBD2 matching over 12 bases. With V trimmed by 10 bases and J by 7 bases, 17 bases remained unmatched. Per the germline V gene, CDR1 is MNHEY and CDR2 is SMNVEV (reference sequence). CDR3 length: 16 residues.

This clonotype was detected only a few times. This likely stems from a read error, as it lies one base from a far larger clone. Given the absence of the conserved phenylalanine or tryptophan at the CDR3 end, a read error is likely. V usage is TRBV6-5 and J usage is TRBJ1-1; D might be TRBD1 (5 bases). CDR1 is MNHEY, CDR2 SVGAGI, per germline. V was trimmed by 3 bases and J by 4 bases, leaving 12 bases between them. The CDR3 has 14 amino acids. CDR3 coding DNA: TGTGCCAGCAGTTATGGCGCAGGGTCCACTGAAGCTTTCTCT. This translates into CASSYGAGSTEAFS.

This clonotype was counted a single time. The chain combines TRBV6-1 with TRBJ2-2, with D possibly matching TRBD2 (5 bases). Looked up from germline, CDR1 is MNHNS and CDR2 is SASEGT. V lost 4 bases, J lost 0 bases, and 18 bases lay in between. The CDR3 extends over 18 amino acids. The CDR3 is CASSVGSCGGANTGELFF. Written as DNA, the CDR3 is TGTGCCAGCAGTGTGGGGTCGTGTGGAGGTGCGAACACCGGGGAGCTGTTTTTT.

Of note for this clonotype: A read error is the likely source, as a far larger clone sits one nucleotide away. This sequence joins TRBV6-2 or TRBV6-3 and TRBJ1-5; 9 bases fit TRBD1. The germline V gene has CDR1 MNHEY and CDR2 SVGEGT. The CDR3 is 16 amino acids. The CDR3: CASGGQGQGSNQHQHF. CDR3 DNA: TGTGCCAGCGGGGGGCAGGGACAGGGATCGAATCAGCACCAGCATTTT.

The CDR3 nucleotides read TGTGCCAGCAGTGCGTACCCGACAGGGGGTGCAGATACGCAGCATTTT. Encoded protein: CASSAYPTGGADTQHF. V gene TRBV6-1 combines with J gene TRBJ2-3, with 9 positions matching TRBD1. Near its end, the DNA agrees better with TRBJ1-5, so the J call may be wrong. From germline, CDR1 is MNHNS and CDR2 SASEGT. This CDR3 region has 16 residues.

This clonotype was observed a few times. This may arise from a read error, as a much more abundant clone is one base away. J is TRBJ1-4 and V is TRBV27; 9 bases line up with TRBD1. V was clipped by 7 bases and J by 7 bases; unmatched bases: 13. CDR1 and CDR2 (germline): MNHEY, SMNVEV (reference sequence). The CDR3 consists of 16 residues. CDR3 protein: CASTPARTGEGEKLFF. CDR3 DNA: TGTGCCAGCACTCCCGCCAGGACAGGGGAGGGTGAAAAACTGTTTTTT.

This clonotype was observed many times. This rearrangement joins TRBV9 to TRBJ2-1; D gene unclear. CDR3 length equals 14 residues. Per germline, CDR1 SGDLS and CDR2 YYNGEE. V was trimmed by 0 bases and J by 0 bases, leaving 4 bases between them. CDR3 loop: CASSVGTSYNEQFF. The CDR3 DNA follows: TGTGCCAGCAGCGTAGGGACCTCCTACAATGAGCAGTTCTTC.

The chain uses TRBV6-1 and TRBJ2-7, with D perhaps matching TRBD2 (7 bases). The germline V gene has CDR1 MNHNS and CDR2 SASEGT. With 0 bases removed from V and 6 bases from J, the gap between germline ends came to 18 bases. This CDR3 has 16 amino acids. CDR3 sequence: CASSEAVAGARSEQYF. The CDR3 DNA is TGTGCCAGCAGTGAAGCTGTGGCGGGGGCGCGGTCCGAGCAGTACTTC.

This clonotype was detected ten times or more. The chain has TRBV7-9 and TRBJ2-3, with 8 bases lining up with TRBD1. Trimming took 4 bases from V and 2 from J; bases not matched to a gene: 14. The CDR3 runs to 18 residues. The V gene's germline CDR1 is SEHNR and CDR2 FQNEAQ (reference sequence). CDR3 amino acids: CASSSRKERQGYTDTQYF. In DNA, the CDR3 is TGTGCCAGCAGCTCCAGAAAAGAAAGACAGGGGTACACAGATACGCAGTATTTT.

This chain connects TRBV24-1 to TRBJ2-2, with 7 positions matching TRBD1. The V segment lost 4 bases and the J segment 5 bases; nucleotides outside the gene matches: 12. This CDR3 spans 17 amino acids. The germline gives CDR1 KGHDR, CDR2 SFDVKD. The CDR3 region is CATSDFDRAFGTGELFF. The CDR3 coding sequence is TGTGCCACCAGTGACTTTGACAGGGCCTTCGGAACCGGGGAGCTGTTTTTT.

By its share, this clonotype is medium-sized. The chain has TRBV5-1 and TRBJ2-3; 9 bases are shared with TRBD1. V shed 6 bases, J shed 3 bases, and the junction held 11 bases outside the gene matches. This CDR3 comprises 16 residues. Per the germline V gene, CDR1 is SGHRS and CDR2 is YFSETQ. CDR3 loop: CASTALTGGGTDTQYF. CDR3 DNA sequence: TGCGCCAGCACGGCCCTGACAGGGGGAGGAACAGATACGCAGTATTTT.

The table lists this clonotype with many counts. The chain carries TRBV6-4 and TRBJ2-7; TRBD1 aligns across 8 bases. The CDR3 spans 14 residues. The germline CDR1 and CDR2 sequences are MRHNA and SNTAGT. The ends lost 5 bases at V and 3 bases at J; junction bases unmatched: 6. The CDR3 DNA is TGTGCCAGCAGTCTCCTCGGACAGGGCTACGAGCAGTACTTC. It specifies CASSLLGQGYEQYF.

This clonotype is categorized as medium-sized. This rearrangement joins TRBV7-6 to TRBJ2-7; 9 bases are a match to TRBD1. Germline CDR1 and CDR2: SGHVS and FNYEAQ. The V and J ends lost 5 bases and 2 bases, in that order; junction bases with no gene match: 7. This CDR3 contains 15 residues. CDR3 DNA: TGTGCCAGCAGCCGAGCACAGGGGGCGACCTACGAGCAGTACTTC. This translates into CASSRAQGATYEQYF.

This clonotype has ten or more counts. This chain links TRBV9 with TRBJ2-5; tentative D call: TRBD1 (6 bases). The germline CDR1 and CDR2 sequences are SGDLS and YYNGEE. The CDR3 is made up of 16 amino acids. V was shortened by 3 bases and J by 1 base, with 16 bases between the two germline ends. In nucleotides, the CDR3 is TGTGCCAGCAGCGGCCATAGCAGGGGTCTCCAAGAGACCCAGTACTTC. Protein product: CASSGHSRGLQETQYF.

In its sample, this clonotype was seen many times. The rearrangement joins TRBV4-1 to TRBJ2-7, with 10 bases fitting TRBD2. The CDR3 contains 17 residues. After removal of 1 base from V and 0 bases from J, the junction contained 6 bases not matched to a gene. Per the germline V gene, CDR1 is MGHRA and CDR2 is YSYEKL. CDR3 bases: TGCGCCAGCAGCCAAGTCCCCGGACTAGCGGCCTCCTACGAGCAGTACTTC. Protein sequence: CASSQVPGLAASYEQYF.

This chain links TRBV28 with TRBJ1-6, with a weak D call TRBD1 (6 bases). Germline V lookup: CDR1 MDHEN, CDR2 SYDVKM. The ends were cut back, 5 bases at V and 4 bases at J, with 15 bases in the middle. The CDR3 spans 16 residues. Here the CDR3 reads CASSPVGHVYNSPLHF. In DNA, the CDR3 is TGTGCCAGCAGTCCGGTGGGACATGTGTATAATTCACCCCTCCACTTT.

This clonotype has ten or more counts. V and J are TRBV5-1 and TRBJ2-7, with a weak D call TRBD2 (7 bases). This CDR3 region has 16 residues. Germline-derived CDR1 and CDR2 are SGHRS and YFSETQ. V was pared by 5 bases and J by 2 bases, with 20 bases between. In DNA form, the CDR3 reads TGCGCCAGCAGACTTACCGCGGGCGGGGGCCCCTACGAGCAGTACTTC. As protein: CASRLTAGGGPYEQYF.

The V call is TRBV12-3 or TRBV12-4, the J call TRBJ2-7, with a tentative D call TRBD2 (6 bases). V lost 2 bases and J 6 bases, leaving 17 bases between the germline ends. This CDR3 comprises 15 residues. The CDR3 is CASSLRGLRTGEQYF. As DNA, the CDR3 is TGTGCCAGCAGTTTACGGGGACTCCGAACGGGCGAGCAGTACTTC.

This clonotype was detected ten times or more. The V call is TRBV5-5, the J call TRBJ2-1; maybe TRBD2 (5 bases). The CDR3 is 15 amino acids. Germline CDR1 and CDR2: SGHKS and YYEKEE (reference sequence). V lost 4 bases to trimming and J lost 2 bases, with 13 bases between them. Written as DNA, the CDR3 is TGTGCCAGCAGCCTCGGACTCTCCCCCTACAATGAGCAGTTCTTC. It yields the protein CASSLGLSPYNEQFF.

In its sample, this clonotype was seen many times. CDR3 sequence: CASSPGMSVNTEAFF. The CDR3, as DNA: TGCGCCAGCAGCCCAGGGATGTCGGTGAACACTGAAGCTTTCTTT. This chain joins TRBV5-1 and TRBJ1-1; D might be TRBD1 (5 bases). The CDR3 is 15 residues long. Germline assignment: CDR1 SGHRS and CDR2 YFSETQ. The V and J ends lost 4 bases and 0 bases respectively, with 13 bases between them.

This clonotype was detected many times. The V and J genes are TRBV28 and TRBJ2-7, with a possible D match to TRBD1 (5 bases). Germline V gene sequence: CDR1 MDHEN, CDR2 SYDVKM. The CDR3 runs to 15 residues. The V and J ends lost 2 bases and 4 bases respectively, with 15 bases between them. CDR3 protein: CASSLGASLGYEQYF. Here the CDR3 DNA reads TGTGCCAGCAGTTTAGGGGCATCCCTAGGGTACGAGCAGTACTTC. Full variable domain (outside the CDR3, taken from reference TRBV28 and TRBJ2-7): DVKVTQSSRYLVKRTGEKVFLECVQDMDHENMFWYRQDPGLGLRLIYFSYDVKMKEKGDIPEGYSVSREKKERFSLILESASTNQTSMYLCASSLGASLGYEQYFGPGTRLTVT.

Many counts were recorded for this clonotype. The gene calls are TRBV7-8 and TRBJ2-1; TRBD2 matches 14 bases. The germline gives CDR1 SGHVS, CDR2 FQNEAQ. There are 18 residues in the CDR3. The trim removed 5 bases at V and 4 bases at J, leaving 10 bases unmatched. CDR3 DNA sequence: TGTGCCAGCAGCACCCGACTAGCGGGAGGGGCGGGTTACAATGAGCAGTTCTTC. Its translation is CASSTRLAGGAGYNEQFF.

The rearrangement links TRBV7-2 to TRBJ2-2; 11 bases align to TRBD2. The CDR3 spans 19 residues. J gave up 8 bases and V 1 base, and 15 bases lay outside the gene matches. In germline, CDR1 is SGHTA, CDR2 FQGNSA. CDR3 in amino acids: CASSLGIRVAGGPRGELFF. CDR3 nucleotide sequence: TGTGCCAGCAGCTTAGGGATTCGGGTAGCGGGAGGGCCCAGAGGGGAGCTGTTTTTT.